This T cell receptor beta chain came from a study of OX40 agonist ivuxolimab in advanced cancers. Looking at the study overall: Ivuxolimab was a fully human IgG2 agonistic monoclonal antibody targeting the costimulatory receptor OX40 (CD134). Intravenous ivuxolimab was administered to patients every 2 weeks at six dose levels: 0.01, 0.1, 0.3, 1.5, 3 and 10 mg/kg. In the dose-escalation cohort, approximately 82% of patients were male, and the mean age was roughly 56 years with a range of about 23 to 79. Patients were allowed to have had prior anti-PD-1, anti-PD-L1 or anti-CTLA-4 therapy, and more than 35% of the dose-escalation patients had been treated with checkpoint inhibitors. Partial responses occurred in three dose-escalation patients, of whom one had hepatocellular carcinoma and two had cutaneous melanoma. Peripheral TCRbeta sequencing was intended to test whether TCR sequence diversity was altered and clonal T-cell expansion was caused by ivuxolimab. Of the 50 or so patients in dose escalation, about 20 had hepatocellular carcinoma, approximately 15 had melanoma, 9 had renal cell carcinoma and 9 had head and neck cancer. The paper covers the monotherapy dose-escalation part of the phase I ivuxolimab trial, which included N ≈ 54 patients.

After removal of 6 bases from V and 4 bases from J, the junction retains 7 bases not matched to a gene. CDR1 and CDR2 are read off the germline V gene as SGHTA and FQGNSA. CDR3 length: 15 amino acids, cysteine to phenylalanine. Only the CDR3 DNA is retained, 45 bases long and in frame from the first base. As concerns this clone: Its cognate antigen has yet to be identified. Base-call qualities are not available, and no considerably larger clone is one nucleotide away.

Patients with autoimmune disease history or receiving systemic immunosuppression were excluded from the trial. Peripheral blood for TCR sequencing was collected from all dose cohorts at baseline, on cycle 4 day 1, and on cycle 7 day 1. Samples came from an open-label, multicenter, first-in-human phase I dose-escalation trial of ivuxolimab. Adults with locally advanced or metastatic head and neck squamous cell, hepatocellular, melanoma or renal cell carcinoma were enrolled in the trial. Before TCR sequencing, CD4+ T cells and CD8+ T cells from peripheral blood were sorted into separate populations. The full study reports these points: Partial responders in the 0.1-3.0 mg/kg groups had among the lowest normalized peripheral clonal expansion, especially among CD8+ T cells. Low levels of normalized T-cell clonal expansion were also seen in some nonresponding patients. At doses of 0.1 to 3.0 mg/kg, clonal expansion of both CD4+ and CD8+ T cells in blood was seen between baseline and week 6. The antigen specificity of the clonally expanded peripheral T cells was not determined. After ivuxolimab, expanded clones were on average more numerous among CD8+ T cells than among CD4+ T cells.

For sequencing of the TCRbeta CDR3 region, genomic DNA was extracted from the sorted cells. The immunoSEQ Assay was used for sequencing of TCRbeta CDR3 regions. The source is immuneACCESS, and TCRdb retained only in-frame sequences with V and J called. Part of the clones is not carried over; for the studies checked, unresolved V genes explain less than half of this, and the remainder is unexplained. Within this sample are some 140,000 clones, with more than 85% of them counted one time only. 1% of the sample is held by the ten biggest clonotypes. The chain uses TRBV7-2 and TRBJ1-2; 11 central nucleotides agree with TRBD1. The receptor was derived from an adult with an advanced solid tumor such as melanoma, head and neck, liver or kidney cancer. The sequencing used CD4+ or CD8+ T cells sorted from blood, collected in a trial of the OX40 agonist ivuxolimab. The nucleotide sequence reads as follows: TGTGCCAGCAGATCCGGGACAGGGGGTCCCTATGGCTACACCTTC. Its translation is CASRSGTGGPYGYTF.